The 20 T cell receptor beta chains listed next were all sequenced from one sample in a study of CD8 T cells in Susac syndrome. Random hexamers were used to reverse transcribe the RNA input (about 0.45 to 1 ug). TCRdb recomputed calls from the immunoSEQ multiplex PCR reads with MiXCR, one row per CDR3 protein. The profile shows about 190,000 distinct CDR3 sequences, roughly 94% of them singletons. Specimen: CD8+ T cells from PBMCs. All receptors derive from a human donor with Susac syndrome.

J is TRBJ1-1 and V is TRBV19; the D is unclear. The CDR3 covers 12 residues. In germline, CDR1 is LNHDA, CDR2 SQIVND (reference sequence). Trimming cost V 1 base and J 5 bases, with 5 bases left between them. The CDR3 region has the DNA TGTGCCAGTAGTATAGGACTAACTGAAGCTTTCTTT. Encoded protein: CASSIGLTEAFF.

The rearrangement joins TRBV29-1 to TRBJ1-2; D gene ambiguous. V gave up 7 bases and J gave up 5 bases, with 11 bases separating them. From germline, CDR1 is SQVTM and CDR2 ANQGSEA. The CDR3 length is 11 residues. The CDR3 nucleotides read TGCAGCGCCCCGACGGGATATGGCTACACCTTC. This translates into CSAPTGYGYTF.

The CDR3 spells CASARGQFTEAFF. The CDR3 DNA reads as TGTGCCAGCGCTCGGGGACAGTTCACTGAAGCTTTCTTT. The gene calls are TRBV12-3 or TRBV12-4 and TRBJ1-1, with TRBD1 identical over 7 bases. This CDR3 has 13 residues. J was trimmed by 4 bases and V by 8 bases; bases with no gene match: 7.

V gene TRBV4-1 combines with J gene TRBJ2-2; D uncertain. The CDR3 spans 13 residues. Germline V gene sequence: CDR1 MGHRA, CDR2 YSYEKL. V was cut by 2 bases and J by 7 bases, with 8 bases left in between. The CDR3 DNA reads as TGCGCCAGCAGCCAAAATCTGAACGGGGAGCTGTTTTTT. The encoded protein is CASSQNLNGELFF.

The rearrangement links TRBV7-3 to TRBJ2-1; D might be TRBD2 (5 bases). This CDR3 is 13 amino acids long. The V end lost 5 bases, the J end lost 3 bases, and 8 bases lay between the germline ends. CDR1 and CDR2 from the germline V gene are SGHTA and FQGTGA. The DNA for the CDR3 is TGTGCCAGCAGCCCGACTAACTACAATGAGCAGTTCTTC. Translated, it gives CASSPTNYNEQFF.

The genes are TRBV20-1 and TRBJ2-7; 15 positions match TRBD2. The CDR3 has 15 residues. J gave up 7 bases and V 2 bases, and 6 bases lay outside the gene matches. Germline V gene sequence: CDR1 DFQATT, CDR2 SNEGSKA (reference sequence). The CDR3 loop is CSARTGTSGRYEQYF. CDR3 nucleotide sequence: TGCAGTGCTAGAACTGGGACTAGCGGGAGGTATGAGCAGTACTTC.

The rearrangement uses TRBV14 and TRBJ1-1; 8 bases are a match to TRBD1. The CDR3 is 14 residues long. In germline, CDR1 is SGHDN, CDR2 FVKESK. J gave up 4 bases and V 0 bases, and 1 base lay outside the gene matches. As DNA, the CDR3 is TGTGCCAGCAGCCAAGACAGGGGGCTCACTGAAGCTTTCTTT. Its protein is CASSQDRGLTEAFF.

The chain uses TRBV7-9 and TRBJ2-5; a possible D gene is TRBD1 (6 bases). Trimming left V 8 bases short and J 0 bases short, with 16 bases between. The CDR3 length is 15 residues. Germline V gene data show CDR1 as SEHNR and CDR2 as FQNEAQ (reference sequence). CDR3 sequence (DNA): TGTGCCAGCCGAGCCGAGGACAGCCACCAAGAGACCCAGTACTTC. Translated: CASRAEDSHQETQYF.

The V and J genes are TRBV12-5 and TRBJ2-5; TRBD1 matches at 9 bases. The trim removed 6 bases at V and 6 bases at J, leaving 11 bases unmatched. This CDR3 has 15 amino acids. Germline V gene lookup returns CDR1 LGHNT and CDR2 FRNRAP. The CDR3 loop is CASGPGQGSAKTQYF. The CDR3 DNA follows: TGTGCTAGTGGCCCGGGACAGGGAAGCGCGAAGACCCAGTACTTC.

The chain recombines TRBV5-4 with TRBJ1-5, with TRBD1 as a possible D gene (6 bases). Germline assignment: CDR1 SGHNT and CDR2 YYREEE (reference sequence). This CDR3 is 15 amino acids long. V lost 5 bases and J lost 4, with 16 bases in between. For the CDR3, the DNA is TGTGCCAGCAGTTCACCCGGGACAAAAAATCAGCCCCAGCATTTT. This gives the protein CASSSPGTKNQPQHF.

The J gene is TRBJ2-1, the V gene TRBV7-9; D gene unclear. The length of the CDR3 is 15 residues. Trimming stripped 0 bases from V and 5 bases from J, with 11 bases between. The germline V gene has CDR1 SEHNR and CDR2 FQNEAQ (reference sequence). CDR3 in amino acids: CASSLAGLTDNEQFF. The CDR3 DNA sequence: TGTGCCAGCAGCTTAGCCGGCCTGACGGACAATGAGCAGTTCTTC. The whole variable domain, filled in from reference TRBV7-9 and TRBJ2-1, reads DTGVSQNPRHKITKRGQNVTFRCDPISEHNRLYWYRQTLGQGPEFLTYFQNEAQLEKSRLLSDRFSAERPKGSFSTLEIQRTEQGDSAMYLCASSLAGLTDNEQFFGPGTRLTVL.

The chain couples TRBV7-9 to TRBJ2-7; TRBD1 aligns across 9 bases. The CDR3 covers 18 residues. V shed 5 bases and J 3 bases; nucleotides not matched to a gene: 17. The germline gives CDR1 SEHNR, CDR2 FQNEAQ (reference sequence). The DNA for the CDR3 is TGTGCCAGCAGCCCCACCCCTGGGACAGGGCCTGCCAGCTACGAGCAGTACTTC. Translation gives CASSPTPGTGPASYEQYF. Combining the CDR3 with reference TRBV7-9 and TRBJ2-7 gives the whole variable domain DTGVSQNPRHKITKRGQNVTFRCDPISEHNRLYWYRQTLGQGPEFLTYFQNEAQLEKSRLLSDRFSAERPKGSFSTLEIQRTEQGDSAMYLCASSPTPGTGPASYEQYFGPGTRLTVT.

The J gene is TRBJ2-7, the V gene TRBV13; 9 positions match TRBD2. V lost 2 bases to trimming and J lost 5 bases; unmatched junction nucleotides: 1. Germline CDR1 is PRHDT and CDR2 is FYEKMQ (reference sequence). There are 13 residues in the CDR3. The CDR3 loop is CASSLQREDEQYF. CDR3 in DNA: TGTGCCAGCAGCTTACAGCGGGAGGACGAGCAGTACTTC.

The CDR3 DNA is TGTGCCAGCAGCTCACCGGGACAGGGAGTTTATGAGCAGTTCTTC. This codes for CASSSPGQGVYEQFF. The chain uses TRBV9 and TRBJ2-1; 9 bases are shared with TRBD1. V lost 4 bases, J lost 8 bases, and 10 bases stayed unmatched. The V gene's germline CDR1 is SGDLS and CDR2 YYNGEE. The CDR3 runs 15 residues.

This clonotype has only one observation. CDR3 sequence: CANRGVNTEAFF. Written as DNA, the CDR3 is TGTGCCAACAGGGGAGTGAACACTGAAGCTTTCTTT. The gene calls are TRBV2 and TRBJ1-1; 7 bases map to TRBD1. This CDR3 spans 12 amino acids. V lost 10 bases, J lost 0 bases, and 2 bases stayed unmatched. The germline V gene encodes CDR1 SNHLY and CDR2 FYNNEI.

The rearrangement uses TRBV6-5 and TRBJ2-7, with D perhaps TRBD1 or TRBD2 (5 bases each). The CDR3 is 14 residues long. Per the germline V gene, CDR1 is MNHEY and CDR2 is SVGAGI. The V gene lost 4 bases and the J gene lost 2 bases, with 12 bases spanning the gap. The CDR3 bases are TGTGCCAGCAGTTTCGGGGCAGTTCCCTACGAGCAGTACTTC. This translates into CASSFGAVPYEQYF.

The genes are TRBV29-1 and TRBJ2-2; a weak D match, TRBD1 (6 bases). This CDR3 is 15 amino acids long. CDR1 and CDR2 (germline): SQVTM, ANQGSEA. Deletions cut 5 bases from V and 1 base from J, with 14 bases between. CDR3 DNA: TGCAGCGTTCCAACGACACAGGGGAACACCGGGGAGCTGTTTTTT. This codes for CSVPTTQGNTGELFF.

The V and J genes are TRBV25-1 and TRBJ1-6, with D possibly matching TRBD1 (6 bases). Germline CDR1 MGHDK, CDR2 SYGVNS. V was pared by 9 bases and J by 7 bases, with 10 bases between. The CDR3 is made up of 12 amino acids. The CDR3 DNA sequence: TGTGCCAGTAACAGGGAAAATTCACCCCTCCACTTT. Translation gives CASNRENSPLHF.

This clonotype was seen a few times. The chain employs TRBV7-2 and TRBJ2-7; 13 positions match TRBD2. Losses at the gene ends were 6 bases for V and 4 bases for J; bases not matched to a gene: 6. Germline loops: CDR1 SGHTA, CDR2 FQGNSA. The CDR3 sequence is 15 residues long. The CDR3 DNA reads as TGTGCCAGCAGTTCCGGACTAGCGGGGGTGTACGAGCAGTACTTC. This translates into CASSSGLAGVYEQYF.

The chain joins TRBV7-9 to TRBJ2-2; D possibly corresponds to TRBD2 (6 bases). Germline lookup yields CDR1 SEHNR and CDR2 FQNEAQ (reference sequence). V shed 8 bases and J shed 1 base, with 17 bases lying between them. The CDR3 contains 16 residues. The CDR3 coding sequence is TGTGCCAGCGAGTTGGACGTAGCGGAGAACACCGGGGAGCTGTTTTTT. Amino acid sequence: CASELDVAENTGELFF.